This T cell receptor beta chain was obtained from a study of tumor-infiltrating lymphocytes in primary liver carcinoma. cDNA specific to TCR beta was made from 500 to 650 ng of total RNA, with a constant-region primer employed for priming. ARM-PCR, slightly modified, supplied the TCR beta libraries through three nested multiplex PCR rounds. The first two PCR rounds, nine to ten cycles each, used TRBV1-TRBV30 forward primers and a C-beta reverse primer. TCRdb reanalysed the multiplex PCR reads using MiXCR and keeps one entry per CDR3 protein. The table includes fewer than 150,000 distinct CDR3 sequences, less than 80% detected once. CDR3 length equals 16 residues. Germline assignment: CDR1 SGHVS and CDR2 FQNEAQ. The V gene end was trimmed by 7 bases and the J gene end by 5 bases; junction bases not matched to a gene: 12. General study findings and limits: The proportion of top clones found throughout all five tumor regions was only about 7-24%.

Concerning this clonotype: Its antigen remains unidentified.

The study co-extracted DNA and RNA from 20-30 mg of unsorted bulk tissue. The source of this sequence is a woman aged 60-75 years with primary liver carcinoma and hepatitis B virus infection. V gene TRBV7-8 combines with J gene TRBJ2-2; TRBD2 matches at 8 bases. Sequencing was carried out using liver tumor tissue from sampling region 1. Subset specified: tumor region T1, superior pole. This CDR3 is CASTSSGRLATGELFF. For the CDR3, the DNA is TGTGCCAGCACCTCGAGCGGGAGATTAGCGACCGGGGAGCTGTTTTTT.